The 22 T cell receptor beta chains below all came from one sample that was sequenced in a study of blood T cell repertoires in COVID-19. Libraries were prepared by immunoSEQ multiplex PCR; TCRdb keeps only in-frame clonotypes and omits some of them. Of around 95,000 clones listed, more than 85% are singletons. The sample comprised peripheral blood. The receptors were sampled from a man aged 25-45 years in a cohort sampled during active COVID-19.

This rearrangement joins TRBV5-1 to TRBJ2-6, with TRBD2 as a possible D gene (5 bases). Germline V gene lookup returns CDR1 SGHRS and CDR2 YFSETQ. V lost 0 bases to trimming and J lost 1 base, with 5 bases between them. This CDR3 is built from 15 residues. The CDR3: CASSLGGSGANVLTF. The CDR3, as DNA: TGCGCCAGCAGCTTGGGCGGGTCTGGGGCCAACGTCCTGACTTTC.

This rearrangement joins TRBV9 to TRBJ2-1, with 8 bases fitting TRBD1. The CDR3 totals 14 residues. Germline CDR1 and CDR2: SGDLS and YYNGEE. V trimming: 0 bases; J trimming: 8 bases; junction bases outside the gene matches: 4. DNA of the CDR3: TGTGCCAGCAGCGTAGGTTCAGGGGGCGATGAGCAGTTCTTC. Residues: CASSVGSGGDEQFF.

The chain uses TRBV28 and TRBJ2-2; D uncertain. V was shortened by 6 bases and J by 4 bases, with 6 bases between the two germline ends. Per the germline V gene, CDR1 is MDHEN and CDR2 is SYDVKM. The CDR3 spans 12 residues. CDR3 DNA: TGTGCCAGCAGGGCGGTCACCGGGGAGCTGTTTTTT. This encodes CASRAVTGELFF.

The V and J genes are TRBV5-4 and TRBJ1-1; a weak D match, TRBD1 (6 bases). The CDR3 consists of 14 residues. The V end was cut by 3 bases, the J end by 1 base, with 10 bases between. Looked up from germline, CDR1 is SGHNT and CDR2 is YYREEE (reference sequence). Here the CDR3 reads CASSSGQPNTEAFF. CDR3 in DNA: TGTGCCAGCAGCTCTGGACAGCCGAACACTGAAGCTTTCTTT.

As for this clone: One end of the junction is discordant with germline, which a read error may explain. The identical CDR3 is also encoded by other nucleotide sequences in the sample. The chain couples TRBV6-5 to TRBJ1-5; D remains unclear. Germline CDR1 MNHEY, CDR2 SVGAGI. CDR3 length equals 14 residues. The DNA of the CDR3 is TGCGCCAGCAGTTTTAGAGAGAGCAATCAGCCCCAGCATTTT. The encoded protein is CASSFRESNQPQHF.

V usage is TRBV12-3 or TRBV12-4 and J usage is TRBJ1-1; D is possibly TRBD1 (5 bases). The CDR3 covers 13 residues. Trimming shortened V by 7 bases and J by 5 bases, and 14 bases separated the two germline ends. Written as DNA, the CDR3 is TGTGCCAGCACCCGGGACTTGGTTACTGAAGCTTTCTTT. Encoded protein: CASTRDLVTEAFF.

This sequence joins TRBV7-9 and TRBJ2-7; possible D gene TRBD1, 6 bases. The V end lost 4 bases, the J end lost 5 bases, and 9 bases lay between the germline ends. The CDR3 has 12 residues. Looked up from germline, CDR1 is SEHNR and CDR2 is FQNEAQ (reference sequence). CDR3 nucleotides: TGTGCCAGCAGCTGGGGGCAGAACGAGCAGTACTTC. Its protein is CASSWGQNEQYF.

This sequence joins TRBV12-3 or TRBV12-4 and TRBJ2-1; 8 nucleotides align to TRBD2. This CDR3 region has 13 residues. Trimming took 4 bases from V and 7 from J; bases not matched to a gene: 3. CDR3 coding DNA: TGTGCCAGCAGTTGGAGCGGGGGAAATGAGCAGTTCTTC. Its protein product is CASSWSGGNEQFF.

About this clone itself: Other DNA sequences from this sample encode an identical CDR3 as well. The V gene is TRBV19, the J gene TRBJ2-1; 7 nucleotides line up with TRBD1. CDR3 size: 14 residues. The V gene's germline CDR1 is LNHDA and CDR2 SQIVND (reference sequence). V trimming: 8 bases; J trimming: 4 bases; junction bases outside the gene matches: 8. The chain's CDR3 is CASSPGQKYNEQFF. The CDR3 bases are TGTGCCAGTTCTCCGGGACAGAAGTACAATGAGCAGTTCTTC.

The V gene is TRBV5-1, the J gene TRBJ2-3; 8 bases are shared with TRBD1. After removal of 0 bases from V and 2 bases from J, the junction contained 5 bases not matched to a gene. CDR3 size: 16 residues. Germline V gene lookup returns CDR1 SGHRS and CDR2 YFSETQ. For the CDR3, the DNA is TGCGCCAGCAGCTTGGGGGGACAGGATTTCACAGATACGCAGTATTTT. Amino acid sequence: CASSLGGQDFTDTQYF.

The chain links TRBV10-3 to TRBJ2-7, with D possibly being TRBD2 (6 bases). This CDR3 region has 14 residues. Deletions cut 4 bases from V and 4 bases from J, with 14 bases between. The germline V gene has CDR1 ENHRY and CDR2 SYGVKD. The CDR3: CAISGNSGGYEQYF. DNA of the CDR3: TGTGCCATCAGTGGAAATAGCGGCGGGTACGAGCAGTACTTC.

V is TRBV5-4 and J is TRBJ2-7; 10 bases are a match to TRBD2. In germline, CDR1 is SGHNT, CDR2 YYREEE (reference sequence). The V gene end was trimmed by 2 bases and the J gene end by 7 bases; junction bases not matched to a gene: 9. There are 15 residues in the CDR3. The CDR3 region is CASSFILAGVEEQYF. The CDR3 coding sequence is TGTGCCAGCAGCTTCATCCTAGCGGGGGTGGAAGAGCAGTACTTC.

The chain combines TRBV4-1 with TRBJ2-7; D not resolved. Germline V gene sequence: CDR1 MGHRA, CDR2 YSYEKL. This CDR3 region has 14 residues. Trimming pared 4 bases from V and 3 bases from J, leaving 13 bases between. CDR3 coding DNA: TGCGCCAGCAGCCCTCTCCCAGATAACTACGAGCAGTACTTC. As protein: CASSPLPDNYEQYF.

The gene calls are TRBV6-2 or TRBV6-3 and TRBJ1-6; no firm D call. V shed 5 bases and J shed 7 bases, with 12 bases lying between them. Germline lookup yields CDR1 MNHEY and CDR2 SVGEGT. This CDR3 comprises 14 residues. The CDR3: CASSVGPLNSPLHF. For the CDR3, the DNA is TGTGCCAGCAGTGTCGGTCCCCTCAATTCACCCCTCCACTTT.

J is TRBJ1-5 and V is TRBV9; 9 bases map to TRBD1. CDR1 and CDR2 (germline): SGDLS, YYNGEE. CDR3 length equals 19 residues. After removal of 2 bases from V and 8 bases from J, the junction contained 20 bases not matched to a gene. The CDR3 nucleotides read TGTGCCAGCAGCGTGGGACCGGGACAGGGTTTTACGACCACGAAGCCCCAGCATTTT. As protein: CASSVGPGQGFTTTKPQHF. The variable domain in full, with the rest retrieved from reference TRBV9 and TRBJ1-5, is DSGVTQTPKHLITATGQRVTLRCSPRSGDLSVYWYQQSLDQGLQFLIQYYNGEERAKGNILERFSAQQFPDLHSELNLSSLELGDSALYFCASSVGPGQGFTTTKPQHFGDGTRLSIL.

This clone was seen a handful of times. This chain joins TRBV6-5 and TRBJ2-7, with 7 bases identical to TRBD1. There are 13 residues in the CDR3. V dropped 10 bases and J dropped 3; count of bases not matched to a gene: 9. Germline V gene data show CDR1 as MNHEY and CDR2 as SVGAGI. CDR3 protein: CATDTGVGYEQYF. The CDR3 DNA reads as TGTGCCACCGACACAGGGGTGGGCTACGAGCAGTACTTC.

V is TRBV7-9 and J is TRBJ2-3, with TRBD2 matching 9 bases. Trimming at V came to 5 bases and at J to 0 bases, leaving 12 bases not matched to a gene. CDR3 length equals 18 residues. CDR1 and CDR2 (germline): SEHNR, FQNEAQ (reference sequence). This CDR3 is CASSPSSGGVPSTDTQYF. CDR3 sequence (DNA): TGTGCCAGCAGCCCGAGTAGCGGGGGCGTTCCTAGCACAGATACGCAGTATTTT.

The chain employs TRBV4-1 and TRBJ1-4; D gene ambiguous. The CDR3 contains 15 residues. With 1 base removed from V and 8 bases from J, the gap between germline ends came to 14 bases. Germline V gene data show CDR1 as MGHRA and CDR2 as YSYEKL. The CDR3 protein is CASSQVPTGNEKLFF. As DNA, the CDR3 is TGCGCCAGCAGCCAAGTCCCCACGGGAAACGAAAAACTGTTTTTT.

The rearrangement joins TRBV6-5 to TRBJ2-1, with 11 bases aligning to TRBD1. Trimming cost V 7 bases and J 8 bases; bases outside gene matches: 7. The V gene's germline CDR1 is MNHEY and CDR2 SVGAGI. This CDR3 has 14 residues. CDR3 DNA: TGTGCCAGCACCGATGGACAGGGGGCGTATGAGCAGTTCTTC. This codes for CASTDGQGAYEQFF.

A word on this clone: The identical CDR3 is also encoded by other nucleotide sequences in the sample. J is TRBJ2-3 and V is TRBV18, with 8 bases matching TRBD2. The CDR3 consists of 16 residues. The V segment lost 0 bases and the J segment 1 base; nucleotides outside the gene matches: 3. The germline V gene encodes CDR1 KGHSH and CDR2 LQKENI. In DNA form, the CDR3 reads TGTGCCAGCTCACCACCAGCAGCGGGGGGCACAGATACGCAGTATTTT. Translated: CASSPPAAGGTDTQYF.

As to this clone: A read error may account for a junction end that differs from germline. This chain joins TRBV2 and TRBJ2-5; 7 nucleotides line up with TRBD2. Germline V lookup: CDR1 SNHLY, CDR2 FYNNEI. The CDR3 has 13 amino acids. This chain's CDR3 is CASREGREETQYF. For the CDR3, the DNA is TGTGCCAGCAGGGAAGGGAGGGAAGAGACCCAGTACTTC.

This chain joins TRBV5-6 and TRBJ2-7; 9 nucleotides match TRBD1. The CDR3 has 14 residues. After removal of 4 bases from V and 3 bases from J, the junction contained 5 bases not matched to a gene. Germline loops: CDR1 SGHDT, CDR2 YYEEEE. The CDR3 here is CASSAPGQGYEQYF. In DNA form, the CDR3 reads TGTGCCAGCAGCGCGCCGGGACAGGGCTACGAGCAGTACTTC.